These 8 T cell receptor beta chains share one sample of origin, sequenced in a study of CD8 T cells in ankylosing spondylitis. Using its own MiXCR run on the 5' RACE reads, TCRdb lists one record per CDR3 protein. Of 200,000 to 300,000 distinct CDR3 sequences in the sample, about 10% are singletons; the top ten hold roughly 6.8%. Sequencing input: blood, either unsorted or a sorted T cell fraction (not recorded which). All receptors derive from a male donor with ankylosing spondylitis or in good health (not recorded which).

In its sample, this clonotype was seen many times. This chain joins TRBV10-3 and TRBJ2-3; 9 bases line up with TRBD1. This CDR3 spans 14 amino acids. The V gene end was trimmed by 6 bases and the J gene end by 0 bases; junction bases not matched to a gene: 1. The germline gives CDR1 ENHRY, CDR2 SYGVKD. The CDR3 is CAIRGQGSTDTQYF. In DNA form, the CDR3 reads TGTGCCATCAGGGGACAGGGTAGCACAGATACGCAGTATTTT.

The sample holds many counts of this clonotype. This rearrangement joins TRBV6-5 to TRBJ2-1, with no clear D. V lost 10 bases, J lost 6 bases, and 7 bases lay in between. This CDR3 is 10 amino acids long. In germline, CDR1 is MNHEY, CDR2 SVGAGI. DNA for the CDR3: TGTGCCACCTTCTCCAATGAGCAGTTCTTC. It yields the protein CATFSNEQFF.

Many counts were recorded for this clonotype. The chain is built from TRBV20-1 and TRBJ1-1, with D unclear. The length of the CDR3 is 14 residues. Germline values: CDR1 DFQATT, CDR2 SNEGSKA (reference sequence). V gave up 1 base and J gave up 2 bases, with 11 bases separating them. The CDR3 reads CSARVPRENTEAFF. As DNA, the CDR3 is TGCAGTGCTAGAGTCCCTCGGGAAAACACTGAAGCTTTCTTT.

This clonotype was detected many times. The chain joins TRBV20-1 to TRBJ2-1; 9 bases match TRBD1. Germline CDR1 is DFQATT and CDR2 is SNEGSKA (reference sequence). V shed 2 bases and J 5 bases; nucleotides not matched to a gene: 4. The CDR3 is 14 residues long. CDR3 DNA: TGCAGTGCTAGATGGGACAGGGAAAACAATGAGCAGTTCTTC. Amino acid sequence: CSARWDRENNEQFF.

This sequence joins TRBV28 and TRBJ1-1; 11 nucleotides match TRBD1. V dropped 5 bases and J dropped 3; count of bases not matched to a gene: 14. The CDR3 is 18 amino acids. Germline V gives CDR1 MDHEN, CDR2 SYDVKM. The CDR3 here is CASSITDESGQGDTEAFF. The CDR3 bases are TGTGCCAGCAGTATAACCGACGAATCGGGACAGGGGGACACTGAAGCTTTCTTT.

This clonotype was recorded at least ten times. V is TRBV28 and J is TRBJ1-5; weak D call: TRBD1 (6 bases). CDR3 length: 13 residues. Germline V gives CDR1 MDHEN, CDR2 SYDVKM. Trimming left V 2 bases short and J 10 bases short, with 12 bases between. CDR3 sequence reads: CASSLMTGSPQHF. CDR3 bases: TGTGCCAGCAGTTTAATGACAGGATCCCCCCAGCATTTT.

This clonotype showed up just once. A read error may be the cause here, since a much bigger clone is one base away. The chain joins TRBV5-1 to TRBJ2-1, with 11 bases identical to TRBD1. Per the germline V gene, CDR1 is SGHRS and CDR2 is YFSETQ. The CDR3 sequence is 15 residues long. CDR3 residues: CASSLGTGGGNAQFF. CDR3 DNA sequence: TGCGCCAGCAGCTTGGGGACAGGGGGCGGGAATGCGCAGTTCTTC.

In this sample, this clonotype turned up many times. The V gene is TRBV29-1, the J gene TRBJ2-1; D is unresolved. The CDR3 is made up of 14 amino acids. Germline V gives CDR1 SQVTM, CDR2 ANQGSEA. V dropped 2 bases and J dropped 2 bases, with 10 bases sitting between them. The CDR3 protein is CSVESGDAYNEQFF. CDR3 DNA: TGCAGCGTTGAATCCGGCGACGCCTACAATGAGCAGTTCTTC.